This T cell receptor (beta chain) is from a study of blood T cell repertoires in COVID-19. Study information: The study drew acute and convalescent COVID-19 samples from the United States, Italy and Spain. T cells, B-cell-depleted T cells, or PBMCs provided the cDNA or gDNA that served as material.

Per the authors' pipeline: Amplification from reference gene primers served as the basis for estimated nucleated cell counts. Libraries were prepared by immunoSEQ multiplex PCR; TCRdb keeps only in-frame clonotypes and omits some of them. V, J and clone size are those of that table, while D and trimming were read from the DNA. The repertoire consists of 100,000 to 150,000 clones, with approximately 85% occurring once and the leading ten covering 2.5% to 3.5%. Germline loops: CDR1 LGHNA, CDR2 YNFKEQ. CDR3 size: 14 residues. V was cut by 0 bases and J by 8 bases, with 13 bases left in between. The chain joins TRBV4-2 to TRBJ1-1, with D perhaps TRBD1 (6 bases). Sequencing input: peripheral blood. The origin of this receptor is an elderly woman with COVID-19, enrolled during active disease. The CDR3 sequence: CASSQDGTTPEAFF. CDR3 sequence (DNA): TGTGCCAGCAGCCAAGATGGGACAACCCCGGAAGCTTTCTTT.